The 27 T cell receptor beta chains given below trace back to one sample, sequenced in a study of cytomegalovirus exposure and HLA in healthy donors. A multiplex PCR was run with 60 Vbeta primers and 13 Jbeta primers. Here immunoSEQ multiplex PCR was the method, and the copy in TCRdb shows in-frame clones only, minus some. The sample has about 130,000 clones, around 82% seen once. Sequenced material: PBMCs. The source of these receptors is a man aged 30 to 39 in good health and CMV-seropositive.

This clone was detected only once. The rearrangement links TRBV5-1 to TRBJ2-1, with TRBD2 as a possible D gene (5 bases). Germline CDR1 reads SGHRS; CDR2 reads YFSETQ. The CDR3 contains 15 residues. V shed 5 bases and J shed 6 bases, with 18 bases lying between them. CDR3 nucleotides: TGCGCCAGCAGGAGGGTGGGTACCAGCGCCAATGAGCAGTTCTTC. Protein: CASRRVGTSANEQFF.

The chain employs TRBV5-6 and TRBJ2-7, with 8 bases identical to TRBD2. The trim removed 4 bases at V and 7 bases at J, leaving 1 base unmatched. CDR1 is SGHDT, CDR2 YYEEEE, per germline. The length of the CDR3 is 11 residues. The CDR3 sequence is CASSRGREQYF. The CDR3 bases are TGTGCCAGCAGCCGCGGGAGGGAGCAGTACTTC.

The rearrangement uses TRBV5-1 and TRBJ2-3, with 11 bases that match TRBD2. With V trimmed by 10 bases and J by 3 bases, 16 bases remained unmatched. Germline CDR1 reads SGHRS; CDR2 reads YFSETQ. The CDR3 totals 17 residues. The CDR3 DNA follows: TGCGCCTCAGCGGAACTAGCGGGAGAGCCTTTGACAGATACGCAGTATTTT. This codes for CASAELAGEPLTDTQYF.

The chain has TRBV5-1 and TRBJ2-7; TRBD2 matches at 8 bases. Per the germline V gene, CDR1 is SGHRS and CDR2 is YFSETQ. After removal of 4 bases from V and 3 bases from J, the junction contained 6 bases not matched to a gene. The CDR3 runs 14 residues. CDR3 DNA sequence: TGCGCCAGCAGCCTGGGACTAGAGAGCTACGAGCAGTACTTC. This translates into CASSLGLESYEQYF. Drawing the rest from reference TRBV5-1 and TRBJ2-7, the complete variable domain is KAGVTQTPRYLIKTRGQQVTLSCSPISGHRSVSWYQQTPGQGLQFLFEYFSETQRNKGNFPGRFSGRQFSNSRSEMNVSTLELGDSALYLCASSLGLESYEQYFGPGTRLTVT.

The chain has TRBV4-3 and TRBJ1-4; tentative D call: TRBD1 (5 bases). The V gene lost 1 base and the J gene lost 0 bases, with 9 bases spanning the gap. The CDR3 runs 16 residues. Germline loops: CDR1 LGHNA, CDR2 YSLEER. In DNA form, the CDR3 reads TGCGCCAGCAGCCAAGGACAGATAGCAACTAATGAAAAACTGTTTTTT. Translating gives CASSQGQIATNEKLFF.

This chain joins TRBV19 and TRBJ1-1; weak D call: TRBD1 (5 bases). V was clipped by 1 base and J by 5 bases, with 8 bases between them. This CDR3 comprises 13 residues. CDR1 and CDR2 from the germline V gene are LNHDA and SQIVND (reference sequence). CDR3 in amino acids: CASSIAGGTEAFF. CDR3 DNA: TGTGCCAGTAGTATAGCCGGGGGAACTGAAGCTTTCTTT.

The chain carries TRBV30 and TRBJ2-6; D is perhaps TRBD1 (5 bases). Looked up from germline, CDR1 is GTSNPN and CDR2 is SVGIG (reference sequence). The CDR3 is 15 residues long. Trimming shortened V by 7 bases and J by 4 bases, and 17 bases separated the two germline ends. The CDR3 spells CAFSQGRWGANVLTF. The DNA for the CDR3 is TGTGCCTTCTCTCAGGGAAGGTGGGGGGCCAACGTCCTGACTTTC.

Comments on this clone: The DNA is omitted, as the CDR3 cannot be located on it reliably, and the CDR3 follows TCRdb's listing. The chain combines TRBV6-5 with TRBJ1-2; the table names TRBD1, a call not compared with the DNA. The CDR3 is 15 amino acids in total, end residues counted. Germline CDR1 is MNHEY and CDR2 is SVGAGI. Here the CDR3 reads CASSSSGQGNYGYTF.

This chain connects TRBV5-1 to TRBJ2-1, with 8 bases lining up with TRBD1. CDR1 is SGHRS and CDR2 is YFSETQ in the germline V gene. J lost 5 bases, V lost 4 bases, and 11 bases had no gene match. The CDR3 totals 16 residues. The CDR3 nucleotides read TGCGCCAGCAGCGGACCCGGGACAGGAAGTAACAATGAGCAGTTCTTC. Encoded protein: CASSGPGTGSNNEQFF. Full variable domain (remainder filled in from reference TRBV5-1 and TRBJ2-1): KAGVTQTPRYLIKTRGQQVTLSCSPISGHRSVSWYQQTPGQGLQFLFEYFSETQRNKGNFPGRFSGRQFSNSRSEMNVSTLELGDSALYLCASSGPGTGSNNEQFFGPGTRLTVL.

The chain joins TRBV5-1 to TRBJ2-3, with D possibly TRBD2 on 6 matching bases. CDR3 length equals 14 residues. Germline CDR1 is SGHRS and CDR2 is YFSETQ. V dropped 5 bases and J dropped 10 bases, with 20 bases sitting between them. The CDR3 nucleotides read TGCGCCAGCAGTTACGAAGATTCCCCGGGGGCGCAGTATTTT. It codes for CASSYEDSPGAQYF.

The genes are TRBV6-5 and TRBJ1-2, with 7 nucleotides matching TRBD1. CDR3 size: 14 residues. Per the germline V gene, CDR1 is MNHEY and CDR2 is SVGAGI. With 6 bases clipped from V and 4 bases from J, the junction kept 8 bases outside the gene matches. DNA for the CDR3: TGTGCCAGCAGCCGTATCGGGACAGTCTATGGCTACACCTTC. It codes for CASSRIGTVYGYTF.

The rearrangement joins TRBV5-1 to TRBJ2-3; 7 positions match TRBD2. This CDR3 has 16 amino acids. V lost 4 bases and J lost 3; bases outside the gene matches: 11. Germline V gene lookup returns CDR1 SGHRS and CDR2 YFSETQ. The CDR3 DNA sequence: TGCGCCAGCAGCGCTAGGGCGGGGGTTGAGACAGATACGCAGTATTTT. The encoded protein is CASSARAGVETDTQYF.

The chain combines TRBV7-2 with TRBJ1-5; 9 bases align to TRBD1. Germline CDR1 and CDR2: SGHTA and FQGNSA. This CDR3 is 14 amino acids long. Unmatched junction bases numbered 7, after V lost 5 bases and J lost 8 bases. CDR3 sequence (DNA): TGTGCCAGCAGCCCGGGACAGGGAAGGGAGCCCCAGCATTTT. It yields the protein CASSPGQGREPQHF. The full variable domain, in which reference TRBV7-2 and TRBJ1-5 provide the parts outside the CDR3, is GAGVSQSPSNKVTEKGKDVELRCDPISGHTALYWYRQSLGQGLEFLIYFQGNSAPDKSGLPSDRFSAERTGGSVSTLTIQRTQQEDSAVYLCASSPGQGREPQHFGDGTRLSIL.

The gene calls are TRBV6-6 and TRBJ2-7; TRBD1 agrees at 10 bases. After removal of 2 bases from V and 6 bases from J, the junction contained 1 base not matched to a gene. The germline V gene encodes CDR1 MNHNY and CDR2 SVGAGI (reference sequence). The CDR3 is 13 residues long. The chain's CDR3 is CASSYDRGREQYF. The CDR3 DNA sequence: TGTGCCAGCAGTTACGACAGGGGGCGCGAGCAGTACTTC.

The chain combines TRBV27 with TRBJ2-1, with 9 bases that match TRBD2. V lost 5 bases to trimming and J lost 3 bases; unmatched junction nucleotides: 11. Germline V gene lookup returns CDR1 MNHEY and CDR2 SMNVEV (reference sequence). The CDR3 extends over 17 amino acids. The CDR3 spells CASSPRAAGGLYNEQFF. CDR3 nucleotide sequence: TGTGCCAGCAGTCCCCGTGCAGCGGGAGGCCTCTACAATGAGCAGTTCTTC.

The rearrangement uses TRBV4-2 and TRBJ1-5; D gene ambiguous. Trimming took off 3 bases at V and 3 bases at J, with 12 bases between the two ends. Germline V gene sequence: CDR1 LGHNA, CDR2 YNFKEQ. This CDR3 has 15 residues. For the CDR3, the DNA is TGTGCCAGCAGCCAGTCCCTCAGTACCAATCAGCCCCAGCATTTT. Amino acids: CASSQSLSTNQPQHF.

The V call is TRBV4-2, the J call TRBJ2-7; TRBD2 agrees at 7 bases. Germline loops: CDR1 LGHNA, CDR2 YNFKEQ. Trimming took 1 base from V and 3 from J; bases not matched to a gene: 3. The CDR3 totals 14 residues. The CDR3 loop reads CASSQGGSRYEQYF. The DNA for the CDR3 is TGTGCCAGCAGCCAAGGCGGGAGCCGCTACGAGCAGTACTTC.

The chain recombines TRBV7-2 with TRBJ2-7; 7 nucleotides agree with TRBD2. The CDR3 covers 14 residues. Germline CDR1 is SGHTA and CDR2 is FQGNSA. Germline trimming cut 6 bases from V and 1 base from J; bases unmatched to any gene: 6. CDR3 bases: TGTGCCAGCAGGGAGCGGGGTGGGTCCTACGAGCAGTACTTC. This sequence encodes CASRERGGSYEQYF.

This clone was detected once. This chain links TRBV6-1 with TRBJ1-5, with 7 positions matching TRBD1. After removal of 9 bases from V and 5 bases from J, the junction contained 7 bases not matched to a gene. Germline assignment: CDR1 MNHNS and CDR2 SASEGT. This CDR3 contains 13 residues. CDR3 protein: CASQGGVDQPQHF. In DNA, the CDR3 is TGTGCCAGTCAGGGGGGTGTGGATCAGCCCCAGCATTTT.

The V and J genes are TRBV7-9 and TRBJ1-5; 8 positions match TRBD1. Germline V gives CDR1 SEHNR, CDR2 FQNEAQ (reference sequence). The CDR3 has 14 residues. V was clipped by 5 bases and J by 4 bases; unmatched bases: 4. The CDR3 DNA reads TGTGCCAGCAGCGACAGGGGCCTGAATCAGCCCCAGCATTTT. Encoded protein: CASSDRGLNQPQHF.

The chain has TRBV6-5 and TRBJ2-1; no clear D gene. Germline assignment: CDR1 MNHEY and CDR2 SVGAGI. CDR3 length equals 12 residues. Trimming stripped 6 bases from V and 6 bases from J, with 9 bases between. As DNA, the CDR3 is TGTGCCAGCAGGGGTACTACCAATGAGCAGTTCTTC. It codes for CASRGTTNEQFF.

The V gene is TRBV18, the J gene TRBJ2-5; TRBD1 matches 9 bases. The germline CDR1 and CDR2 sequences are KGHSH and LQKENI. Trimming removed 6 bases from V and 5 bases from J; junction bases left unmatched: 7. There are 14 residues in the CDR3. This CDR3 is CASSPGQGSETQYF. The DNA for the CDR3 is TGTGCCAGCTCCCCGGGACAGGGTTCCGAGACCCAGTACTTC.

DNA of the CDR3: TGTGCCATCAGGCAGGGACTAGCGGGAGGTGGTGAGCAGTTCTTC. Amino acid sequence: CAIRQGLAGGGEQFF. This chain connects TRBV10-3 to TRBJ2-1; TRBD2 aligns across 15 bases. CDR3 length: 15 amino acids. The J segment lost 9 bases and the V segment lost 6 bases, leaving 6 bases of the junction unmatched. Germline lookup yields CDR1 ENHRY and CDR2 SYGVKD.

This sequence joins TRBV27 and TRBJ2-7; 12 bases map to TRBD2. Unmatched junction bases numbered 7, after V lost 5 bases and J lost 2 bases. This CDR3 has 16 residues. The germline V gene has CDR1 MNHEY and CDR2 SMNVEV (reference sequence). The CDR3 coding sequence is TGTGCCAGCAGTCCCCGCCGGACTAGCGGGACCTACGAGCAGTACTTC. It translates to CASSPRRTSGTYEQYF.

The V and J genes are TRBV5-1 and TRBJ1-4, with D possibly TRBD1 on 6 matching bases. This CDR3 contains 15 residues. Trimming pared 2 bases from V and 2 bases from J, leaving 10 bases between. The V gene's germline CDR1 is SGHRS and CDR2 YFSETQ. CDR3 sequence: CASSFGGGTNEKLFF. Written as DNA, the CDR3 is TGCGCCAGCAGCTTTGGGGGGGGCACTAATGAAAAACTGTTTTTT.

This CDR3 is CASTSADEAFF. DNA of the CDR3: TGTGCCAGCACTAGTGCCGATGAAGCTTTCTTT. The V and J genes are TRBV6-5 and TRBJ1-1; D not certain. V was clipped by 7 bases and J by 7 bases, with 10 bases between them. The V gene's germline CDR1 is MNHEY and CDR2 SVGAGI. This CDR3 is 11 amino acids long.

The chain links TRBV6-1 to TRBJ1-5, with D perhaps matching TRBD1 (5 bases). The CDR3 covers 13 residues. V was cut by 5 bases and J by 4 bases, with 9 bases left in between. Germline V gene sequence: CDR1 MNHNS, CDR2 SASEGT. For the CDR3, the DNA is TGTGCCAGCAGTTCGACAGAAAATCAGCCCCAGCATTTT. Its protein is CASSSTENQPQHF.